The source of this TCR beta chain is a study of blood T cell repertoires in COVID-19. Across the whole study: The United States, Italy and Spain provided the acute and convalescent COVID-19 samples. Sample material is recorded as cDNA or gDNA derived from T cells, B-cell-depleted T cells, or PBMCs.

Authors' methods: Reference gene primer amplification gave estimated nucleated cell counts. TCRdb's copy holds only in-frame clones and misses some; the assay was immunoSEQ multiplex PCR. V and J calls and clone size are copied from that table; D and trimming were computed from the DNA. The sample includes about 280,000 clones, roughly 90% of them seen just once. CDR1 and CDR2 from the germline V gene are SGHRS and YFSETQ. CDR3 length: 14 amino acids. Trimming pared 4 bases from V and 1 base from J, leaving 11 bases between. All enrollees were about 18 to 100 years old and from 25 or so US areas. Sample: PBMCs or T cells enriched from blood (not recorded which). The sequence was collected from a woman aged 25-40 years who had recovered from COVID-19. The chain is built from TRBV5-1 and TRBJ1-1, with D possibly matching TRBD1 (6 bases). The DNA for the CDR3 is TGCGCCAGCAGCGTGACAGGATCGAACACTGAAGCTTTCTTT. This gives the protein CASSVTGSNTEAFF.